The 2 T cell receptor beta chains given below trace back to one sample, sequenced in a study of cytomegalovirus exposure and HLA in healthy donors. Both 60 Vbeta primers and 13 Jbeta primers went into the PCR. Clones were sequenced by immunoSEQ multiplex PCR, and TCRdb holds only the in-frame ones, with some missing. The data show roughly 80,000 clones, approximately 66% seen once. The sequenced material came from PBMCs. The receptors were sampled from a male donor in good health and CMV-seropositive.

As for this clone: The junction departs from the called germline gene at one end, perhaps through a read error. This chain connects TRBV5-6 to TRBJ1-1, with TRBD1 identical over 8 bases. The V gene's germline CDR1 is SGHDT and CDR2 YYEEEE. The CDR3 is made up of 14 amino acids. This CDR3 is CASTLDRVATEAFF. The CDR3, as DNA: TGTGCCAGCACCTTGGACAGGGTGGCAACTGAAGCTTTCTTT.

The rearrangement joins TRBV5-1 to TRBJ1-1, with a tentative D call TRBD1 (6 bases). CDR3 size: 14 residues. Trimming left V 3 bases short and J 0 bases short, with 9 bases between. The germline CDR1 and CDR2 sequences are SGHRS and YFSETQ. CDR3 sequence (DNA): TGCGCCAGCAGCTCCGGGACAATGAACACTGAAGCTTTCTTT. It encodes CASSSGTMNTEAFF.